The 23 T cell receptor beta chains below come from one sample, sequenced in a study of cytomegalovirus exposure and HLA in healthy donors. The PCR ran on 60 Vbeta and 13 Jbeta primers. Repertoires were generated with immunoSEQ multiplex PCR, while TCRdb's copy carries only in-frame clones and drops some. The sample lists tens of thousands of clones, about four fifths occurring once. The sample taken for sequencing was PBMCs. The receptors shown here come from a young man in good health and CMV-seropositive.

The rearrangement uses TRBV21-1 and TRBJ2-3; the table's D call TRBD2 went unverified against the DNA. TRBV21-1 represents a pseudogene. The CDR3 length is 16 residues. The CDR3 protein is CASSIPARGPSDTQYF. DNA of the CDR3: TGTGCCAGCAGCATCCCCGCGCGGGGTCCCTCAGATACGCAGTATTTT.

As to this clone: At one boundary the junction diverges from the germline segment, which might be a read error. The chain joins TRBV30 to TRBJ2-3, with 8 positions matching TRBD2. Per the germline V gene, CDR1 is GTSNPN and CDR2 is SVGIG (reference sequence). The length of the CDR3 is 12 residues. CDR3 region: CAWRISGVGSNF. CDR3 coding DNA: TGTGCCTGGAGGATTAGCGGGGTGGGTAGCAATTTT. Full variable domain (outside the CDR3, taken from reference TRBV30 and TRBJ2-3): SQTIHQWPATLVQPVGSPLSLECTVEGTSNPNLYWYRQAAGRGLQLLFYSVGIGQISSEVPQNLSASRPQDRQFILSSKKLLLSDSGFYLCAWRISGVGSNFGPGTRLTVL.

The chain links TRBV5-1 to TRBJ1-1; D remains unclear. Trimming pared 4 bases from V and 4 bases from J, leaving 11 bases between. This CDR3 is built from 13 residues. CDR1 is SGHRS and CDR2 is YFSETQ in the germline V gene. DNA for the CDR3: TGCGCCAGCAGCCTTCAGACAACCACTGAAGCTTTCTTT. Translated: CASSLQTTTEAFF.

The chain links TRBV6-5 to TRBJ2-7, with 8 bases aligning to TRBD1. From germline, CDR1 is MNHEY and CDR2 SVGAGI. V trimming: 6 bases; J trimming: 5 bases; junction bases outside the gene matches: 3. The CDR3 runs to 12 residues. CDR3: CASRYRGNEQYF. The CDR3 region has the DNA TGTGCCAGCAGGTACAGGGGGAACGAGCAGTACTTC.

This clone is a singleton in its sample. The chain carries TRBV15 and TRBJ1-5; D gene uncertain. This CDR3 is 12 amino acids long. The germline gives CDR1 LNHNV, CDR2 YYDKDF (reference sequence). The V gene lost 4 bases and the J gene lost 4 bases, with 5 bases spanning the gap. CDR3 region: CATSTENQPQHF. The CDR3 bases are TGTGCCACCAGCACCGAGAATCAGCCCCAGCATTTT.

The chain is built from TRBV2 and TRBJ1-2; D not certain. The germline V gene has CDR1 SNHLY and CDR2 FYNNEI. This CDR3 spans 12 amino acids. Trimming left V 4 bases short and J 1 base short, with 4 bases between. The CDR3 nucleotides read TGTGCCAGCAGTGGAGATAACTATGGCTACACCTTC. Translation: CASSGDNYGYTF.

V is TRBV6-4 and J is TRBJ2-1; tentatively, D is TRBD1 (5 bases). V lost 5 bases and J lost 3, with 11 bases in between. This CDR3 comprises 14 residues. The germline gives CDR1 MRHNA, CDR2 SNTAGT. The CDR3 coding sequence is TGTGCCAGCAGTCCAGACAGTGACTACAATGAGCAGTTCTTC. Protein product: CASSPDSDYNEQFF.

CDR3 DNA: TGTGCCAGCATGAAAGGGCGAGGGGAGACCCAGTACTTC. This gives the protein CASMKGRGETQYF. This sequence joins TRBV6-5 and TRBJ2-5; tentative D call: TRBD2 (5 bases). Germline loops: CDR1 MNHEY, CDR2 SVGAGI. V was clipped by 7 bases and J by 5 bases, with 14 bases between them. This CDR3 is 13 amino acids long.

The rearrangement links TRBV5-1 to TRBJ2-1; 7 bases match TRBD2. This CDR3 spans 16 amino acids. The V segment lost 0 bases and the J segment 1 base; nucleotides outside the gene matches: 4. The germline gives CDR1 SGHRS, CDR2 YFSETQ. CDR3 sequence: CASSLGGGDSYNEQFF. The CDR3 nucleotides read TGCGCCAGCAGCTTGGGCGGGGGAGATTCCTACAATGAGCAGTTCTTC.

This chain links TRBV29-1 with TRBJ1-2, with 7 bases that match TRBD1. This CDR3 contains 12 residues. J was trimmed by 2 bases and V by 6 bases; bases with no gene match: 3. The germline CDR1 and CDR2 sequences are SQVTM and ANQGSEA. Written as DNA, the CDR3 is TGCAGCGTGGGGGGACAGAACTATGGCTACACCTTC. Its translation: CSVGGQNYGYTF.

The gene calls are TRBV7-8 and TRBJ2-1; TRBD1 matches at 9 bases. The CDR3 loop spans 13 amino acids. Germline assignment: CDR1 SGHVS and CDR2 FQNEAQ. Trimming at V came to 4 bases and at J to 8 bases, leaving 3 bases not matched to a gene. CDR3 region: CASSWTGADEQFF. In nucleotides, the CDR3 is TGTGCCAGCAGCTGGACAGGGGCAGATGAGCAGTTCTTC.

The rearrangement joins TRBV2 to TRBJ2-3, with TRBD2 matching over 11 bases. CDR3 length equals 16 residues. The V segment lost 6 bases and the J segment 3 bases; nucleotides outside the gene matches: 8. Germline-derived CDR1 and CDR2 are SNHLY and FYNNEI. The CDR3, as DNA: TGTGCCAGCAGGGGCCATAGCGGGGGGGTGACAGATACGCAGTATTTT. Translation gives CASRGHSGGVTDTQYF.

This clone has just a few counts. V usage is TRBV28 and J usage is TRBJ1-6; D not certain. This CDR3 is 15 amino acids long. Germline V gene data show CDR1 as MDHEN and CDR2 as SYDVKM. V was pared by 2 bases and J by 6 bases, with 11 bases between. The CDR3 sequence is CASSLLVTGNSPLHF. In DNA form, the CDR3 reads TGTGCCAGCAGTTTACTCGTCACGGGTAATTCACCCCTCCACTTT.

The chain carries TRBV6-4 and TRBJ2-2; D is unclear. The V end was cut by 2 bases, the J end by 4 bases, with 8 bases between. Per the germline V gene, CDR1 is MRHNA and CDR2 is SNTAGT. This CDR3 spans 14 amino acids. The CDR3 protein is CASSDGQSTGELFF. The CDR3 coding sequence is TGTGCCAGCAGTGACGGGCAGAGCACCGGGGAGCTGTTTTTT.

CDR3 nucleotide sequence: TGTGCCTGGAGTAAGGGGCAGGGAAATTCACCCCTCCACTTT. Translating gives CAWSKGQGNSPLHF. The J gene is TRBJ1-6, the V gene TRBV30; D might be TRBD1 (5 bases). CDR1 is GTSNPN, CDR2 SVGIG, per germline (reference sequence). The ends were cut back, 2 bases at V and 7 bases at J, with 12 bases in the middle. The CDR3 is 14 amino acids.

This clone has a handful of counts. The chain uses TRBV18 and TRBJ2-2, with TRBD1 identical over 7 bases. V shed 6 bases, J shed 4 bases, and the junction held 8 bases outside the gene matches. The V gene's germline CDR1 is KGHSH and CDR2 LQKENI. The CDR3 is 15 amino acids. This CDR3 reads CASSPEGAGTGELFF. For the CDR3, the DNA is TGTGCCAGCTCTCCCGAGGGGGCCGGCACCGGGGAGCTGTTTTTT.

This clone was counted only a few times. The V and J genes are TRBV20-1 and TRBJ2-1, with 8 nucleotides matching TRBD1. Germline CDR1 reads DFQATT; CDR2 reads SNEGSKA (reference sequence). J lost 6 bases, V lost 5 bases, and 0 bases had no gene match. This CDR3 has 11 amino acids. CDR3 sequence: CSADRGNEQFF. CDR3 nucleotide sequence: TGCAGTGCTGACAGGGGCAATGAGCAGTTCTTC.

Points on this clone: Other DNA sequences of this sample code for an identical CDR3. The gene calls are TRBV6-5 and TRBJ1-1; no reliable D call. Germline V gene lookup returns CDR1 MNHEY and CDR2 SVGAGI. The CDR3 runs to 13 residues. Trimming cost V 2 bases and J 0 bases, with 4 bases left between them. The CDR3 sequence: CASSYRVNTEAFF. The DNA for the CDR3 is TGTGCCAGCAGTTACCGGGTGAACACTGAAGCTTTCTTT.

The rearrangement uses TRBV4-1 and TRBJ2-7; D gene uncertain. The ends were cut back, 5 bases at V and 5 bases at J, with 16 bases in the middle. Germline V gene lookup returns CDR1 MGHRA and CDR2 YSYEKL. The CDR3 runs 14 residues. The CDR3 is CASSTEYSWDEQYF. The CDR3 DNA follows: TGCGCCAGCAGCACTGAGTATAGCTGGGACGAGCAGTACTTC.

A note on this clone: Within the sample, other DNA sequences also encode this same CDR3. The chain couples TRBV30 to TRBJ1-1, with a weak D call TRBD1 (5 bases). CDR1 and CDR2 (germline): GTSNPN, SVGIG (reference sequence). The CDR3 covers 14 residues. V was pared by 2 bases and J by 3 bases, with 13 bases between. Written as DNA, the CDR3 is TGTGCCTGGAGTCCCGGGGGAGTGGACACTGAAGCTTTCTTT. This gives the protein CAWSPGGVDTEAFF.

CDR3 DNA sequence: TGTGCCAGCAGTTTATTTCGAGGTGGCTACGAGCAGTACTTC. This translates into CASSLFRGGYEQYF. V usage is TRBV28 and J usage is TRBJ2-7; D call uncertain. Germline V gene lookup returns CDR1 MDHEN and CDR2 SYDVKM. V was shortened by 1 base and J by 3 bases, with 10 bases between the two germline ends. The CDR3 totals 14 residues.

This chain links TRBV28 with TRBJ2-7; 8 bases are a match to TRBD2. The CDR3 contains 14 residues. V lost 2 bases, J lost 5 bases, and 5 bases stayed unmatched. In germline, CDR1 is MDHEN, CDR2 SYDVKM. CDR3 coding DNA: TGTGCCAGCAGTTTAATACGGGGGGGCGACGAGCAGTACTTC. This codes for CASSLIRGGDEQYF.

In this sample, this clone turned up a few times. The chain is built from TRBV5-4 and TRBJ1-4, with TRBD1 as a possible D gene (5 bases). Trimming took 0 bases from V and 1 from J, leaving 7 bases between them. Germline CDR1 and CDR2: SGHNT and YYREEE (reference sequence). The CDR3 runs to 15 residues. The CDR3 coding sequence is TGTGCCAGCAGCTTGGCAGGGAAAACTAATGAAAAACTGTTTTTT. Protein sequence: CASSLAGKTNEKLFF.